These T cell receptor beta chains were read from a single sample in a study of T cells in Graves' hyperthyroidism and ophthalmopathy. TCRdb independently ran MiXCR on the multiplex PCR reads; one entry per CDR3 protein. The data show 330,000 or so distinct CDR3 sequences, around a fifth seen once. Sequencing used blood. The origin of the receptors is a man between 50 and 59 years old with Graves' ophthalmopathy. The CDR3 runs from the conserved cysteine through the conserved F or W. D genes are given only for firm matches. Expanded clones get a size class; other rows say once, few or many, or leave the size out.

few TRBJ2-2 TRBV5-8 15 TRBD2 TGTGCCAGCAGCTTGGGAGTAGCGGGGACCGGGGAGCTGTTTTTT CASSLGVAGTGELFF
many TRBJ1-2 TRBV2 15 TRBD1 TGTGCCAGCACCCAGGGACAGGGTCGGAACTATGGCTACACCTTC CASTQGQGRNYGYTF
many TRBJ1-1 TRBV5-1 15 TRBD1 TGCGCCAGCAGGTGGACAGGGGGCCGGTACACTGAAGCTTTCTTT CASRWTGGRYTEAFF
many TRBJ2-7 TRBV5-4 13 NA TGTGCCAGCAGCTTGGTCTCCGGGGACGAGCAGTACTTC CASSLVSGDEQYF
NA TRBJ2-1 TRBV2 16 TRBD1 TGTGCCAGCATAAGCCACGGGACAGCCTCCTACAATGAGCAGTTCTTC CASISHGTASYNEQFF
NA TRBJ2-7 TRBV25-1 15 TRBD1 TGTGCCAGCAGTCCGGCCGGGACAGGGAGCTACGAGCAGTACTTC CASSPAGTGSYEQYF
NA TRBJ1-5 TRBV5-6 13 NA TGTGCCAGCAGCCCAGGGGAAGATCAGCCCCAGCATTTT CASSPGEDQPQHF
many TRBJ2-5 TRBV11-2 17 TRBD2 TGTGCCAGCAGCTTAGATTCTAGCGGGGGATACCAAGAGACCCAGTACTTC CASSLDSSGGYQETQYF
many TRBJ2-1 TRBV7-2 13 NA TGTGCCAGCAGCTTAGCGTTGCGGGCAGGGCAGTTCTTC CASSLALRAGQFF
NA TRBJ2-6 TRBV7-9 18 NA TGTGCCAGCAGGGGCAACGGACAGCCAGCGGACGGGGCCAACGTCCTGACTTTC CASRGNGQPADGANVLTF
many TRBJ1-1 TRBV3-1 13 NA TGTGCCAGCACCTCCCTTCGGAACACTGAAGCTTTCTTT CASTSLRNTEAFF
many TRBJ1-1 TRBV9 15 NA TGTGCCAGCAGTGGTTCCGCGGACACGAACACTGAAGCTTTCTTT CASSGSADTNTEAFF
few TRBJ2-2 TRBV4-2 15 NA TGTGCCAGCAGCCAATTACTAACGAACACCGGGGAGCTGTTTTTT CASSQLLTNTGELFF
many TRBJ2-2 TRBV11-2 16 NA TGTGCCAGCACCCATCGGGGCGCAGGGAAGGCCGGGGAGCTGTTTTTT CASTHRGAGKAGELFF
NA TRBJ2-3 TRBV15 15 TRBD2 TGTGCCACCAGTCGGACTAGCGCACGCACAGATACGCAGTATTTT CATSRTSARTDTQYF
NA TRBJ2-2 TRBV7-9 15 NA TGTGCCAGCAGCTTGATGGCGACTAGTACCGGGGAGCTGTTTTTT CASSLMATSTGELFF
NA TRBJ1-5 TRBV28 15 NA TGTGCCAGCAGTTTATCGACAGGAAGCAATCAGCCCCAGCATTTT CASSLSTGSNQPQHF
many TRBJ2-1 TRBV3-1 14 NA TGTGCCAGCAGCCAAGGGAGGTCTATCAATGAGCAGTTCTTC CASSQGRSINEQFF
many TRBJ2-5 TRBV2 15 NA TGTGCCAGCAGAGCCTCCGGGGCCTTCGGGGAGACCCAGTACTTC CASRASGAFGETQYF
many TRBJ2-5 TRBV20-1 15 NA TGCAGTGCCACCTCCTTAGCGGTTTGGCAAGAGACCCAGTACTTC CSATSLAVWQETQYF
NA TRBJ2-1 TRBV10-3 13 TRBD2 TGTGCCATCAGGGAGACGGGGGAGGGAGTGCAGTTCTTC CAIRETGEGVQFF
NA TRBJ1-2 TRBV4-1 15 TRBD1 TGCGCCAGCAGCCTCCGGGACAGGGGCGATTATGGCTACACCTTC CASSLRDRGDYGYTF
many TRBJ2-5 TRBV20-1 13 NA TGCAGTGCTAGCGGACTACTAAGGGAGACCCAGTACTTC CSASGLLRETQYF
few TRBJ1-4 TRBV20-1 15 NA TGCAGTGCTAGAGATCCGGACGCCCTCACCAATAAACTGTTTTTT CSARDPDALTNKLFF
many TRBJ1-5 TRBV28 15 NA TGTGCCAGCAGTAAAGAGGGCGGGAACAATCAGCCCCAGCATTTT CASSKEGGNNQPQHF
NA TRBJ2-7 TRBV20-1 15 NA TGCAGTGCCCTGGAACGACTCGGGAGCCCAATCGAGCAGTACTTC CSALERLGSPIEQYF
few TRBJ2-2 TRBV6-1 14 NA TGTGCCAGCGAGGTCTCTACGAACACCGGGGAGCTGTTTTTT CASEVSTNTGELFF
NA TRBJ2-3 TRBV20-1 14 NA TGCAGTGCGTCGAGGGGCGTGGGCACAGATACGCAGTATTTT CSASRGVGTDTQYF
many TRBJ2-1 TRBV5-1 17 TRBD2 TGCGCCAGCAGCCCTGGACTAGCGGGTCTCTCCTACAATGAGCAGTTCTTC CASSPGLAGLSYNEQFF
many TRBJ1-4 TRBV28 15 TRBD1 TGTGCCAGCAGTACCGGATCAGGGGGGCGAGAAAAACTGTTTTTT CASSTGSGGREKLFF
many TRBJ1-5 TRBV20-1 15 TRBD1 TGCAGTGCTCTCCCGGGACAGGGGAGCAATCAGCCCCAGCATTTT CSALPGQGSNQPQHF
NA TRBJ1-2 TRBV12-3/TRBV12-4 13 NA TGTGCCAGCAGTTCGGCCTGGGGACATGGCTACACCTTC CASSSAWGHGYTF
many TRBJ2-1 TRBV7-8 16 TRBD2 TGTGCCAGCAGCTACCCGGGACTAGCGGGAGGTGATGAGCAGTTCTTC CASSYPGLAGGDEQFF
few TRBJ2-1 TRBV15 12 NA TGTGCCACCAGCAGAGATTCGGCTGAGCAGTTCTTC CATSRDSAEQFF
many TRBJ2-1 TRBV28 14 NA TGTGCCAGCAGTTTAGGGGGAGGTGTTAATGAGCAGTTCTTC CASSLGGGVNEQFF
NA TRBJ2-7 TRBV11-2 14 TRBD2 TGTGCCAGCAGCCCCATAGCGGGAGGGGGCGAGCAGTACTTC CASSPIAGGGEQYF
few TRBJ1-3 TRBV2 13 NA TGTGCCAGCAGTGAGGGGGCCGCAAACACCATATATTTT CASSEGAANTIYF
NA TRBJ2-5 TRBV24-1 13 NA TGTGCCACCAGCACAGGGGGGGCAGAGACCCAGTACTTC CATSTGGAETQYF
few TRBJ1-6 TRBV3-1 14 NA TGTGCCAGCAGCCAAGCAGGGGCGGGATCACCCCTCCACTTT CASSQAGAGSPLHF
many TRBJ2-7 TRBV24-1 17 TRBD1 TGTGCCACCAGTGATTGGTCCGAGACAGGGGACTTAAGGGAGCAGTACTTC CATSDWSETGDLREQYF
few TRBJ2-7 TRBV18 13 NA TGTGCCAGCTCACCCACCTTTGCCCACGAGCAGTACTTC CASSPTFAHEQYF
NA TRBJ1-2 TRBV6-1 15 NA TGTGCCAGCACGAGGGGTCAGGGGCCCCTCTATGGCTACACCTTC CASTRGQGPLYGYTF
NA TRBJ1-2 TRBV20-1 13 TRBD1 TGCAGTGCTAGATTCACAGGGGCTAATGGCTACACCTTC CSARFTGANGYTF
NA TRBJ2-7 TRBV20-1 14 NA TGCAGTGCTAGAAAGACGGACACTCGGAACGAGCAGTACTTC CSARKTDTRNEQYF
many TRBJ1-4 TRBV20-1 13 TRBD1 TGCAGTGCTCCAGTTGACAGGGTTGAAAAACTGTTTTTT CSAPVDRVEKLFF
few TRBJ2-3 TRBV9 16 NA TGTGCCAGCAGCGTAGGTGGGTCCGGCCGCACAGATACGCAGTATTTT CASSVGGSGRTDTQYF
many TRBJ2-5 TRBV5-1 16 NA TGCGCCAGCAGCTCGAGCCTTGTGGGAGCGGGAGAGACCCAGTACTTC CASSSSLVGAGETQYF
many TRBJ2-1 TRBV7-9 15 TRBD2 TGTGCCAGCCCGGCCGGACTAGCCAGTTACAATGAGCAGTTCTTC CASPAGLASYNEQFF
NA TRBJ2-1 TRBV20-1 15 TRBD1 TGCAGTGCTAGAGATCAAGACAGGGGGTTCAATGAGCAGTTCTTC CSARDQDRGFNEQFF
few TRBJ2-3 TRBV30 15 NA TGTGCCTGGAGTGTAAGGAAGGAGCACACAGATACGCAGTATTTT CAWSVRKEHTDTQYF
once TRBJ2-7 TRBV20-1 16 TRBD2 TGCAGTGCTGGACTACTAGCGGGAGGGCCTTCCTACGAGCAGTACTTC CSAGLLAGGPSYEQYF
many TRBJ2-7 TRBV28 13 NA TGTGCCAGCCTCTGGGGGGGCGGTTACGAGCAGTACTTC CASLWGGGYEQYF
many TRBJ2-1 TRBV25-1 16 TRBD2 TGTGCCAGCAGTGAATCAGGCACTAGCGGGATAAATGAGCAGTTCTTC CASSESGTSGINEQFF
NA TRBJ2-3 TRBV5-1 17 TRBD2 TGCGCCAGCAGCGCGGGACTAGCGGGGGAACGCACAGATACGCAGTATTTT CASSAGLAGERTDTQYF
NA TRBJ2-7 TRBV30 18 TRBD2 TGTGCCTCTGGAGTCCCCCGCGGGGGGACTAGCGGGGAGTACGAGCAGTACTTC CASGVPRGGTSGEYEQYF
NA TRBJ1-6 TRBV6-1 15 NA TGTGCCAGCAGCCTGAGGAGCCCAGATAATTCACCCCTCCACTTT CASSLRSPDNSPLHF
NA TRBJ2-5 TRBV6-1 19 NA TGTGCCAGCAGTGAATTTCCCAGGGAGGAGGGCCGGGGTAACCAGACCCAGTACTTC CASSEFPREEGRGNQTQYF
NA TRBJ2-2 TRBV13 13 NA TGTGCCAGCAGCTTAAAACAGACCGGGGAGCTGTTTTTT CASSLKQTGELFF
many TRBJ2-1 TRBV2 14 NA TGTGCCAGCACCGGGACCCCCTCCTACAATGAGCAGTTCTTC CASTGTPSYNEQFF
NA TRBJ2-6 TRBV7-9 19 NA TGTGCCAGCAGCCAGAGTCGACAGGATGCCGCCTCTGGGGCCAACGTCCTGACTTTC CASSQSRQDAASGANVLTF